This passage covers 17 T cell receptor beta chains from one sample sequenced in a study of PD-1 blockade in classical Hodgkin lymphoma. Sequenced by immunoSEQ multiplex PCR; TCRdb stores in-frame clones only, minus some. The table includes roughly 60,000 clones, more than 80% detected once. Time point meaning: cycle 4 day 1 (C4D1), after 6 weeks of nivolumab. Every one of the patients relapsed after autologous stem cell transplantation (brentuximab vedotin exposure was variable). The sequencing used peripheral blood mononuclear cells (PBMCs), collected before the fourth cycle of nivolumab. The receptors derive from a human donor with classical Hodgkin lymphoma.

The gene calls are TRBV5-5 and TRBJ1-2; D is perhaps TRBD1 (5 bases). This CDR3 has 14 amino acids. Germline V lookup: CDR1 SGHKS, CDR2 YYEKEE (reference sequence). With 0 bases removed from V and 6 bases from J, the gap between germline ends came to 12 bases. The CDR3 coding sequence is TGTGCCAGCAGCTTGGATGCTGGGGGGGATGGCTACACCTTC. Its protein is CASSLDAGGDGYTF.

The J gene is TRBJ1-6, the V gene TRBV5-1; D may be TRBD1 (5 bases). The CDR3 loop spans 18 amino acids. V dropped 5 bases and J dropped 0 bases, with 18 bases sitting between them. Germline-derived CDR1 and CDR2 are SGHRS and YFSETQ. CDR3 nucleotides: TGCGCCAGCAGGATAAAACCGGGGGGGAGCTCCTATAATTCACCCCTCCACTTT. It specifies CASRIKPGGSSYNSPLHF.

The rearrangement links TRBV1 to TRBJ2-2; TRBD2 is the table's D call, not checked against the DNA. TRBV1 is shown as a pseudogene. This CDR3 contains 22 residues. CDR3 region: CTSSQVPTGTSGGAPSEGELFF. The CDR3, as DNA: TGCACCAGCAGCCAAGTTCCGACCGGGACTAGCGGGGGGGCCCCTTCGGAAGGGGAGCTGTTTTTT.

There are a few counts of this clone. The chain employs TRBV30 and TRBJ2-7, with TRBD2 as a possible D gene (6 bases). Germline loops: CDR1 GTSNPN, CDR2 SVGIG (reference sequence). Trimming cost V 2 bases and J 0 bases, with 20 bases left between them. The CDR3 loop spans 17 amino acids. The DNA for the CDR3 is TGTGCCTGGAGTCGGGGTTACGGGACTTCCAGCTCCTACGAGCAGTACTTC. As protein: CAWSRGYGTSSSYEQYF.

The chain uses TRBV11-1 and TRBJ2-2, with 9 bases aligning to TRBD2. The CDR3 covers 16 residues. Germline values: CDR1 SGHAT, CDR2 FQDESV (reference sequence). The trim removed 0 bases at V and 2 bases at J, leaving 1 base unmatched. In nucleotides, the CDR3 is TGTGCCAGCAGCTTAGCCGGGACTAGCAACACCGGGGAGCTGTTTTTT. Its protein is CASSLAGTSNTGELFF.

The V gene is TRBV13, the J gene TRBJ2-3; D not certain. Germline lookup yields CDR1 PRHDT and CDR2 FYEKMQ (reference sequence). The CDR3 loop spans 15 amino acids. Trimming took 1 base from V and 6 from J, leaving 14 bases between them. The CDR3: CASSLEVAVTDTQYF. Written as DNA, the CDR3 is TGTGCCAGCAGCTTAGAGGTAGCTGTTACCGATACGCAGTATTTT.

This clone was seen just once. The rearrangement uses TRBV27 and TRBJ1-6, with unresolved D. The germline gives CDR1 MNHEY, CDR2 SMNVEV (reference sequence). Trimming stripped 2 bases from V and 9 bases from J, with 8 bases between. The CDR3 is 13 residues long. CDR3 residues: CASSLGVGSPLHF. In DNA, the CDR3 is TGTGCCAGCAGTTTAGGGGTCGGTTCACCCCTCCACTTT.

The CDR3 DNA is TGTGCCAGTACTCCCGGGGGAGACAGGCCGGAAAAACTGTTTTTT. This codes for CASTPGGDRPEKLFF. The chain has TRBV19 and TRBJ1-4; TRBD1 might be the D (6 bases). V lost 7 bases to trimming and J lost 8 bases, with 20 bases between them. The CDR3 length is 15 residues. Germline V gene sequence: CDR1 LNHDA, CDR2 SQIVND (reference sequence).

This sequence joins TRBV9 and TRBJ1-4; a possible D gene is TRBD1 (5 bases). The CDR3 is 14 residues long. Germline CDR1 and CDR2: SGDLS and YYNGEE. Trimming removed 4 bases at V and 8 bases at J, with 15 bases between. The CDR3 DNA reads TGTGCCAGCAGCCCCGCCGATGGGGGGGAAAAACTGTTTTTT. Its protein is CASSPADGGEKLFF.

The CDR3, as DNA: TGTGCCGCAAAGGTCAGGGAACCAGATACGCAGTATTTT. It translates to CAAKVREPDTQYF. The rearrangement uses TRBV7-9 and TRBJ2-3; a weak D match, TRBD1 (5 bases). This CDR3 is built from 13 residues. Germline values: CDR1 SEHNR, CDR2 FQNEAQ (reference sequence). V was cut by 11 bases and J by 4 bases, with 16 bases left in between.

J is TRBJ1-6 and V is TRBV5-6, with unresolved D. Germline V gives CDR1 SGHDT, CDR2 YYEEEE. The CDR3 consists of 13 residues. The ends were cut back, 3 bases at V and 8 bases at J, with 9 bases in the middle. The CDR3 DNA is TGTGCCAGCAGCTGGAACGAGGATTCACCCCTCCACTTT. The encoded protein is CASSWNEDSPLHF.

The genes are TRBV5-1 and TRBJ1-2; 10 bases fit TRBD1. Germline assignment: CDR1 SGHRS and CDR2 YFSETQ. The CDR3 is 13 residues long. The ends lost 4 bases at V and 8 bases at J; junction bases unmatched: 5. The CDR3 DNA follows: TGCGCCAGCAGCCAGGGACAGGGGACCGGCTACACCTTC. Translated: CASSQGQGTGYTF.

The genes are TRBV4-2 and TRBJ1-1, with 8 nucleotides matching TRBD1. This CDR3 has 15 residues. Germline CDR1 reads LGHNA; CDR2 reads YNFKEQ. J gave up 8 bases and V 2 bases, and 10 bases lay outside the gene matches. In DNA, the CDR3 is TGTGCCAGCAGCCAAAAGACAGGGGCATTGACGGAAGCTTTCTTT. The encoded protein is CASSQKTGALTEAFF.

This chain joins TRBV27 and TRBJ2-7; TRBD1 matches at 9 bases. The V segment lost 5 bases and the J segment 2 bases; nucleotides outside the gene matches: 1. Germline CDR1 and CDR2: MNHEY and SMNVEV (reference sequence). The CDR3 is 13 amino acids. CDR3 bases: TGTGCCAGCAGTCGGACAGGGGCCTACGAGCAGTACTTC. This codes for CASSRTGAYEQYF.

The CDR3 nucleotides read TGTGCCAGCGTCCCTATCCAACAGGGAATTAGGCCAGGCTACACCTTC. Amino acid sequence: CASVPIQQGIRPGYTF. The J gene is TRBJ1-2, the V gene TRBV2; TRBD1 might be the D (6 bases). The CDR3 extends over 16 amino acids. Per germline, CDR1 SNHLY and CDR2 FYNNEI. The V gene lost 8 bases and the J gene lost 8 bases, with 27 bases spanning the gap.

This clone has only a few counts. The rearrangement joins TRBV6-5 to TRBJ1-2, with 7 bases matching TRBD1. Germline V gene data show CDR1 as MNHEY and CDR2 as SVGAGI. V lost 6 bases, J lost 0 bases, and 4 bases stayed unmatched. The CDR3 runs 14 residues. The CDR3 sequence is CASSPGTANYGYTF. The DNA of the CDR3 is TGTGCCAGCAGCCCCGGGACAGCTAACTATGGCTACACCTTC.

V and J are TRBV6-5 and TRBJ2-1; D is undetermined. CDR3 size: 14 residues. With 4 bases removed from V and 8 bases from J, the gap between germline ends came to 15 bases. Germline CDR1 and CDR2: MNHEY and SVGAGI. DNA for the CDR3: TGTGCCAGCAGTTTCGCCACATCAAGGGATGAGCAGTTCTTC. Residues: CASSFATSRDEQFF.